These 21 T cell receptor beta chains came from one sample sequenced in a study of cytomegalovirus exposure and HLA in healthy donors. Both 60 Vbeta primers and 13 Jbeta primers went into the PCR. Clones were sequenced by immunoSEQ multiplex PCR, and TCRdb holds only the in-frame ones, with some missing. Of roughly 240,000 clones in the sample, 78% were seen once. Sequenced sample: PBMCs. Source of these receptors: a boy aged 5-17 years in good health and CMV-seronegative.

The V gene is TRBV29-1, the J gene TRBJ2-7; 7 bases align to TRBD2. Losses at the gene ends were 6 bases for V and 3 bases for J; bases not matched to a gene: 8. The germline V gene has CDR1 SQVTM and CDR2 ANQGSEA. This CDR3 is built from 13 residues. The CDR3 DNA reads as TGCAGCGTAAGTCCCAGCGGGAACTACGAGCAGTACTTC. As protein: CSVSPSGNYEQYF.

V is TRBV4-1 and J is TRBJ2-3; 7 nucleotides align to TRBD2. Germline assignment: CDR1 MGHRA and CDR2 YSYEKL. V lost 0 bases to trimming and J lost 6 bases; unmatched junction nucleotides: 6. The CDR3 extends over 15 amino acids. CDR3: CASSQDFWGGDTQYF. In nucleotides, the CDR3 is TGCGCCAGCAGCCAAGATTTTTGGGGGGGGGATACGCAGTATTTT.

The chain recombines TRBV25-1 with TRBJ1-1, with a tentative D call TRBD1 (6 bases). The CDR3 is 11 residues long. Germline lookup yields CDR1 MGHDK and CDR2 SYGVNS. The V and J ends lost 3 bases and 11 bases respectively, with 10 bases between them. CDR3 amino acids: CASSEGARAFF. The CDR3 DNA reads as TGTGCCAGCAGTGAGGGGGCGCGGGCTTTCTTT.

The V call is TRBV6-4, the J call TRBJ2-3; D is possibly TRBD2 (6 bases). V lost 6 bases and J 4 bases, leaving 17 bases between the germline ends. The CDR3 runs 15 residues. Germline V gene sequence: CDR1 MRHNA, CDR2 SNTAGT. The CDR3 DNA is TGTGCCAGCAGCAGAGGGAGGCAGGCTGCAGATACGCAGTATTTT. Its translation is CASSRGRQAADTQYF.

The CDR3 loop is CASMTRRLNTEAFF. The CDR3 DNA follows: TGTGCCAGCATGACGCGGAGACTGAACACTGAAGCTTTCTTT. The rearrangement joins TRBV2 to TRBJ1-1; no reliable D call. Germline V gene data show CDR1 as SNHLY and CDR2 as FYNNEI. Trimming removed 7 bases at V and 0 bases at J, with 12 bases between. The CDR3 consists of 14 residues. Based on the CDR3 plus reference TRBV2 and TRBJ1-1, the full variable domain is EPEVTQTPSHQVTQMGQEVILRCVPISNHLYFYWYRQILGQKVEFLVSFYNNEISEKSEIFDDQFSVERPDGSNFTLKIRSTKLEDSAMYFCASMTRRLNTEAFFGQGTRLTVV.

The chain employs TRBV5-1 and TRBJ2-7; TRBD2 matches at 12 bases. The CDR3 loop spans 17 amino acids. The germline V gene encodes CDR1 SGHRS and CDR2 YFSETQ. Trimming took 5 bases from V and 3 from J; bases not matched to a gene: 12. CDR3 bases: TGCGCCAGCAGTTCAAGGACTAGCGGGACGACCCTCTACGAGCAGTACTTC. It is translated as CASSSRTSGTTLYEQYF.

The V call is TRBV7-9, the J call TRBJ2-7; 12 nucleotides agree with TRBD2. The CDR3 consists of 18 residues. CDR1 and CDR2 from the germline V gene are SEHNR and FQNEAQ (reference sequence). V gave up 7 bases and J gave up 3 bases; unmatched junction bases: 16. The CDR3 here is CASTSRLAGGTANYEQYF. The CDR3 DNA sequence: TGTGCCAGCACCAGTAGGCTAGCGGGAGGGACCGCGAACTACGAGCAGTACTTC.

This clone was observed a few times. The chain links TRBV7-6 to TRBJ2-1; the match to TRBD2 covers 12 bases. CDR1 is SGHVS and CDR2 is FNYEAQ in the germline V gene. V gave up 1 base and J gave up 9 bases; unmatched junction bases: 4. The CDR3 totals 15 residues. This CDR3 reads CASSLGLAGVGEQFF. The DNA for the CDR3 is TGTGCCAGCAGCTTAGGACTAGCGGGGGTAGGTGAGCAGTTCTTC.

This clone was picked up a small number of times. The chain recombines TRBV2 with TRBJ1-2; D unclear. This CDR3 has 11 residues. Germline CDR1 and CDR2: SNHLY and FYNNEI. Trimming removed 4 bases at V and 7 bases at J, with 7 bases between. CDR3 sequence: CASSVYSGYTF. The CDR3 region has the DNA TGTGCCAGCAGTGTTTATAGTGGCTACACCTTC.

This chain links TRBV7-6 with TRBJ1-6; tentative D call: TRBD1 (6 bases). In germline, CDR1 is SGHVS, CDR2 FNYEAQ. The CDR3 is 15 amino acids. Deletions cut 2 bases from V and 7 bases from J, with 12 bases between. The CDR3: CASSLRQGYNSPLHF. CDR3 in DNA: TGTGCCAGCAGCTTACGTCAGGGGTACAATTCACCCCTCCACTTT.

V gene TRBV4-1 combines with J gene TRBJ2-5; TRBD2 matches at 11 bases. V gave up 3 bases and J gave up 3 bases; unmatched junction bases: 6. Germline V gene data show CDR1 as MGHRA and CDR2 as YSYEKL. This CDR3 has 16 residues. In DNA, the CDR3 is TGCGCCAGCAGCCAGCCGACTAGCGGGGCCAAAGAGACCCAGTACTTC. Translation: CASSQPTSGAKETQYF.

The chain uses TRBV2 and TRBJ1-1; D might be TRBD1 (6 bases). Germline CDR1 and CDR2: SNHLY and FYNNEI. V was pared by 6 bases and J by 3 bases, with 11 bases between. The CDR3 loop spans 13 amino acids. Written as DNA, the CDR3 is TGTGCCAGCAGCACAGGGCGAGACACTGAAGCTTTCTTT. Its translation: CASSTGRDTEAFF.

The rearrangement links TRBV9 to TRBJ2-1, with TRBD2 matching over 7 bases. Germline CDR1 and CDR2: SGDLS and YYNGEE. V dropped 3 bases and J dropped 0; count of bases not matched to a gene: 6. CDR3 length: 16 amino acids. CDR3 sequence (DNA): TGTGCCAGCAGCGCCTCGGGAGGCCGCTCCTACAATGAGCAGTTCTTC. Its protein product is CASSASGGRSYNEQFF.

This clone came up a few times. Additional DNA sequences in this sample encode the identical CDR3. This chain uses TRBV7-9 with TRBJ1-1; the D gene is possibly TRBD1 (5 bases). The V gene's germline CDR1 is SEHNR and CDR2 FQNEAQ (reference sequence). V dropped 2 bases and J dropped 1 base, with 5 bases sitting between them. This CDR3 has 13 residues. The CDR3 DNA is TGTGCCAGCAGCTTACAGGGGAACACTGAAGCTTTCTTT. Translation gives CASSLQGNTEAFF.

V is TRBV10-3 and J is TRBJ2-1, with D tentatively TRBD1 (5 bases). Germline values: CDR1 ENHRY, CDR2 SYGVKD. This CDR3 spans 13 amino acids. Trimming cost V 3 bases and J 5 bases, with 8 bases left between them. The CDR3: CAISDRGNNEQFF. The CDR3 DNA reads as TGTGCCATCAGTGATAGGGGTAACAATGAGCAGTTCTTC.

This chain uses TRBV11-2 with TRBJ1-6, with no clear D. Germline loops: CDR1 SGHAT, CDR2 FQNNGV. The V end lost 3 bases, the J end lost 4 bases, and 10 bases lay between the germline ends. CDR3 length: 15 residues. The chain's CDR3 is CASSFRTVYNSPLHF. CDR3 DNA: TGTGCCAGCAGCTTCAGAACAGTTTATAATTCACCCCTCCACTTT.

The chain links TRBV14 to TRBJ2-1; 11 bases fit TRBD1. V was clipped by 4 bases and J by 12 bases; unmatched bases: 11. Germline V gives CDR1 SGHDN, CDR2 FVKESK. The CDR3 contains 15 residues. CDR3 protein: CASSPWDRGTQLQFF. The CDR3 DNA follows: TGTGCCAGCAGCCCGTGGGACAGGGGGACTCAGCTGCAGTTCTTC.

The CDR3 region is CASSLKGAGGQPQHF. DNA for the CDR3: TGTGCCAGCAGTTTAAAAGGGGCAGGGGGTCAGCCCCAGCATTTT. V gene TRBV27 combines with J gene TRBJ1-5; 7 bases map to TRBD1. The junction had 7 bases not matched to a gene; V was cut back by 2 bases and J by 6 bases. The CDR3 runs to 15 residues. Germline V gene sequence: CDR1 MNHEY, CDR2 SMNVEV (reference sequence).

The genes are TRBV5-1 and TRBJ1-2; D unclear. The CDR3 covers 15 residues. Trimming cost V 0 bases and J 8 bases, with 17 bases left between them. Germline lookup yields CDR1 SGHRS and CDR2 YFSETQ. In DNA form, the CDR3 reads TGCGCCAGCAGCTTGGAACGGGGATCGGTGGGCGGCTACACCTTC. Amino acid sequence: CASSLERGSVGGYTF.

The chain is built from TRBV6-1 and TRBJ1-5; tentative D call: TRBD1 (6 bases). The germline V gene has CDR1 MNHNS and CDR2 SASEGT. CDR3 length equals 14 residues. The ends were cut back, 8 bases at V and 2 bases at J, with 13 bases in the middle. CDR3 region: CASLIPGGNQPQHF. Here the CDR3 DNA reads TGTGCCAGCCTGATCCCAGGGGGCAATCAGCCCCAGCATTTT.

The CDR3 reads CASSFGQRHEKLFF. For the CDR3, the DNA is TGTGCCAGCAGCTTTGGTCAGCGCCATGAAAAACTGTTTTTT. The gene calls are TRBV7-3 and TRBJ1-4; D remains unclear. CDR1 is SGHTA and CDR2 is FQGTGA in the germline V gene. The length of the CDR3 is 14 residues. The V and J ends lost 3 bases and 6 bases respectively, with 11 bases between them.